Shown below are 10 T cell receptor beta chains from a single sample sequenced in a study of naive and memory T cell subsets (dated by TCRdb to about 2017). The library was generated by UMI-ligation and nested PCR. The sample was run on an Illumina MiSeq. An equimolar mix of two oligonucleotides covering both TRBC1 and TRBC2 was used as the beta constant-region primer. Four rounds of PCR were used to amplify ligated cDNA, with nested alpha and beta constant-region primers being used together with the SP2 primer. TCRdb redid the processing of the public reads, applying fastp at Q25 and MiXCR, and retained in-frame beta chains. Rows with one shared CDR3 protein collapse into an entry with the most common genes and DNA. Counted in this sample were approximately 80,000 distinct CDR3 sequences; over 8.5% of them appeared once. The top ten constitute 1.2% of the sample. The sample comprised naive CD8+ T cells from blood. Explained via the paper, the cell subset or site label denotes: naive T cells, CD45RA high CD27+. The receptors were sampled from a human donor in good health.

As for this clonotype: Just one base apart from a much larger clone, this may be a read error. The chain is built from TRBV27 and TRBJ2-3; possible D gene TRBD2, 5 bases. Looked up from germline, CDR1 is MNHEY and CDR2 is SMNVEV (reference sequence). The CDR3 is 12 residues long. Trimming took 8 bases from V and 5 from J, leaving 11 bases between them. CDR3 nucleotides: TGTGCCAGCGGTAGAGGGCAAGATACGCAGTATTTT. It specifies CASGRGQDTQYF.

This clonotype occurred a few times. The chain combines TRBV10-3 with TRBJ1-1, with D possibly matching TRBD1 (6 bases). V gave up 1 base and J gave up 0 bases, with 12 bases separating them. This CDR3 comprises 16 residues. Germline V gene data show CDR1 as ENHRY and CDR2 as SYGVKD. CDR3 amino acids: CAISELQGLMNTEAFF. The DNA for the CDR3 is TGTGCCATCAGTGAGTTACAGGGTCTCATGAACACTGAAGCTTTCTTT.

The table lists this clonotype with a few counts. The CDR3 DNA sequence: TGTGCCTGGGATCGGGACAGCAATGAGCAGTTCTTC. Residues: CAWDRDSNEQFF. The chain links TRBV30 to TRBJ2-1; 7 bases are a match to TRBD1. The CDR3 runs to 12 residues. V trimming: 5 bases; J trimming: 6 bases; junction bases outside the gene matches: 4. Germline lookup yields CDR1 GTSNPN and CDR2 SVGIG (reference sequence).

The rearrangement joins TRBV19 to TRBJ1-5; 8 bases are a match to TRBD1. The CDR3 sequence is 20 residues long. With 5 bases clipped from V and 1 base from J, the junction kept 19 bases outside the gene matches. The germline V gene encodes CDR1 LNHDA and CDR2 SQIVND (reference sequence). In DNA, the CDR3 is TGTGCCAGTAGTGCAGAGGGGGGGACAGGACGGTTGACAAGCAATCAGCCCCAGCATTTT. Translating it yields CASSAEGGTGRLTSNQPQHF.

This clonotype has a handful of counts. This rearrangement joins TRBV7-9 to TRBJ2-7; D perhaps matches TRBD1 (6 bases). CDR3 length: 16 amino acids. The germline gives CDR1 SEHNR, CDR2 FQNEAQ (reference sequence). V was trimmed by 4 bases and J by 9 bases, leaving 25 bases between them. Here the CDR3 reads CASSSPTGTSRNGQYF. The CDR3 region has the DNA TGTGCCAGCAGCTCGCCCACCGGGACATCTCGTAATGGGCAGTACTTC.

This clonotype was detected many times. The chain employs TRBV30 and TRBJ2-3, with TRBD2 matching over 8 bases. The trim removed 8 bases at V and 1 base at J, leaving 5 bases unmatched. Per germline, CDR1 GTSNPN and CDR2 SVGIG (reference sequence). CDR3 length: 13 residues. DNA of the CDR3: TGTGCCGGAAGCGGGAGCGGCACAGATACGCAGTATTTT. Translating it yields CAGSGSGTDTQYF.

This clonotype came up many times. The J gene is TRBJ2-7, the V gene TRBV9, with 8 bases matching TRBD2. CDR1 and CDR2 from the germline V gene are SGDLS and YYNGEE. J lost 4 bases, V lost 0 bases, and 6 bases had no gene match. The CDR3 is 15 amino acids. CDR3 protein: CASSVGAGVQYEQYF. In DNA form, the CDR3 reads TGTGCCAGCAGCGTAGGAGCGGGAGTTCAATACGAGCAGTACTTC.

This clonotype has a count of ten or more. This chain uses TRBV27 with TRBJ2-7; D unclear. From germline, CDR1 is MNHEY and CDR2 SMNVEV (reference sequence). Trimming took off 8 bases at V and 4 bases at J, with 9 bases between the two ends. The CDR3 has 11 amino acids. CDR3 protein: CASYGRYEQYF. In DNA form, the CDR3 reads TGTGCCAGCTATGGTCGTTACGAGCAGTACTTC.

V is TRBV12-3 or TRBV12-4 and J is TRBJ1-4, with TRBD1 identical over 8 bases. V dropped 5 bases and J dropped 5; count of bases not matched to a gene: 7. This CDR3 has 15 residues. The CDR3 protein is CASSPVRDRNEKLFF. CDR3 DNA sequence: TGTGCCAGCAGTCCCGTCCGGGACAGGAATGAAAAACTGTTTTTT.

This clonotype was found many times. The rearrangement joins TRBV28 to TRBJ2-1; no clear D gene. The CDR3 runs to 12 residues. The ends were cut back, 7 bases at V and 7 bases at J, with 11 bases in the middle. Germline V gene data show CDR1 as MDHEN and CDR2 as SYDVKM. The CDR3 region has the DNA TGTGCCAGCACCACTCGTCCGAATGAGCAGTTCTTC. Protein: CASTTRPNEQFF. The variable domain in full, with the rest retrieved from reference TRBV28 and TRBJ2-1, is DVKVTQSSRYLVKRTGEKVFLECVQDMDHENMFWYRQDPGLGLRLIYFSYDVKMKEKGDIPEGYSVSREKKERFSLILESASTNQTSMYLCASTTRPNEQFFGPGTRLTVL.